This T cell receptor (beta chain) came from a study of T cells in localized non-small cell lung cancer. Data came from immunoSEQ multiplex PCR; TCRdb stores just in-frame clones and leaves some out. The sample includes roughly 2,000 clones, less than 20% of them seen just once. Lacking atypia, the adjacent lung had been sampled at least 2 cm away from the tumor margin. The CDR3 is 20 residues long. Germline CDR1 is MNHGY and CDR2 is SAAAGT. V lost 5 bases to trimming and J lost 2 bases; unmatched junction nucleotides: 18. Broader study findings: Heterogeneity remains possible, as sequencing covered one tumor region only. Longer overall survival associated with higher blood T cell density; shorter survival with higher adjacent-lung clonality. Adjacent lung tissue had a median about 60 of the top 100 clones found in the tumor.

This clone is medium-sized. Antigen specificity is unknown. This chain links TRBV6-8 with TRBJ2-3; TRBD2 matches at 11 bases. This material consisted of normal lung tissue next to the tumor, taken before any cancer treatment. The sequence derives from a man between 35 and 75 years old with stage I squamous cell lung carcinoma. The CDR3 here is CASSVSRLAGSRRDTDTQYF. The CDR3 DNA is TGTGCCAGCAGTGTTTCGAGACTAGCGGGGAGCCGGCGGGACACAGATACGCAGTATTTT.